The 28 T cell receptor beta chains below all came from one sample that was sequenced in a study of T cell responses to AZD1222 COVID-19 vaccine. Generated by immunoSEQ multiplex PCR, the TCRdb table keeps only in-frame clones and is missing some. This table has more than 110,000 clones, 90% to 95% appearing once. Sample: peripheral blood, taken on day 0 of AZD1222 vaccination. The source is an adult in good health.

The chain uses TRBV5-4 and TRBJ2-3; D possibly corresponds to TRBD2 (5 bases). Looked up from germline, CDR1 is SGHNT and CDR2 is YYREEE (reference sequence). Trimming pared 2 bases from V and 6 bases from J, leaving 22 bases between. The CDR3 has 17 amino acids. The DNA of the CDR3 is TGTGCCAGCAGCTTAAATACCAGAAGCGGAACCACTGATACGCAGTATTTT. It yields the protein CASSLNTRSGTTDTQYF.

This chain joins TRBV27 and TRBJ1-5; 11 bases are shared with TRBD1. V lost 5 bases and J lost 5; bases outside the gene matches: 14. Germline V gives CDR1 MNHEY, CDR2 SMNVEV (reference sequence). CDR3 size: 18 residues. CDR3 sequence: CASSLTVPGQGDDQPQHF. The CDR3 DNA reads as TGTGCCAGCAGTCTAACCGTGCCGGGACAGGGGGACGATCAGCCCCAGCATTTT.

The chain joins TRBV27 to TRBJ1-6; 7 bases match TRBD1. The CDR3 consists of 15 residues. Trimming cost V 2 bases and J 5 bases; bases outside gene matches: 3. Germline CDR1 is MNHEY and CDR2 is SMNVEV (reference sequence). CDR3 in DNA: TGTGCCAGCAGTTTAGGGACAGCCCATAATTCACCCCTCCACTTT. Its translation is CASSLGTAHNSPLHF.

Only one count was recorded for this clone. This chain links TRBV6-5 with TRBJ2-7, with a possible D match to TRBD1 (6 bases). This CDR3 spans 14 amino acids. Germline V gives CDR1 MNHEY, CDR2 SVGAGI. Between the trimmed V and J ends, which lost 4 bases and 2 bases, there was a span of 12 bases. In DNA form, the CDR3 reads TGTGCCAGCAGTTTGTTACAGGGACCCTACGAGCAGTACTTC. This codes for CASSLLQGPYEQYF.

The CDR3 nucleotides are TGTGCCAGCAGCCAAGTCCCCAGGGCCACAGATACGCAGTATTTT. It codes for CASSQVPRATDTQYF. This rearrangement joins TRBV3-1 (or the pseudogene TRBV3-2) to TRBJ2-3, with a weak D call TRBD1 (5 bases). This CDR3 comprises 15 residues. Germline V gene lookup returns CDR1 LGHDT and CDR2 YNNKEL (reference sequence). Trimming shortened V by 1 base and J by 2 bases, and 10 bases separated the two germline ends.

This clone has more than one count but fewer than ten. This chain connects TRBV5-1 to TRBJ1-1; D gene ambiguous. V was trimmed by 0 bases and J by 2 bases, leaving 14 bases between them. From germline, CDR1 is SGHRS and CDR2 YFSETQ. The CDR3 runs 16 residues. The CDR3: CASSLASHRLNTEAFF. The CDR3 bases are TGCGCCAGCAGCTTGGCCTCTCACAGATTAAACACTGAAGCTTTCTTT.

V is TRBV5-6 and J is TRBJ1-3; D is undetermined. Trimming removed 0 bases at V and 0 bases at J, with 7 bases between. CDR3 length equals 15 residues. CDR1 SGHDT and CDR2 YYEEEE come from the germline V gene. The CDR3 DNA reads TGTGCCAGCAGCTTGGGCTGGCCCTCTGGAAACACCATATATTTT. The encoded protein is CASSLGWPSGNTIYF.

The chain uses TRBV9 and TRBJ1-5, with a weak D call TRBD1 (6 bases). V was cut by 2 bases and J by 6 bases, with 9 bases left in between. The length of the CDR3 is 13 residues. From germline, CDR1 is SGDLS and CDR2 YYNGEE. CDR3 in amino acids: CASSVGAGQPQHF. CDR3 DNA: TGTGCCAGCAGCGTGGGGGCCGGTCAGCCCCAGCATTTT. Full variable domain (outside the CDR3, taken from reference TRBV9 and TRBJ1-5): DSGVTQTPKHLITATGQRVTLRCSPRSGDLSVYWYQQSLDQGLQFLIQYYNGEERAKGNILERFSAQQFPDLHSELNLSSLELGDSALYFCASSVGAGQPQHFGDGTRLSIL.

V usage is TRBV18 and J usage is TRBJ1-4, with D perhaps matching TRBD1 (6 bases). From germline, CDR1 is KGHSH and CDR2 LQKENI. The V end lost 6 bases, the J end lost 8 bases, and 16 bases lay between the germline ends. The CDR3 is 14 amino acids. In DNA, the CDR3 is TGTGCCAGCTCCCTCCAACGGGGGCAGGAAAAACTGTTTTTT. Translating it yields CASSLQRGQEKLFF.

Here the CDR3 reads CASRSRGSPNTEAFF. The CDR3 DNA follows: TGTGCCAGCAGATCGCGGGGATCTCCGAACACTGAAGCTTTCTTT. V is TRBV2 and J is TRBJ1-1; D is unresolved. CDR1 and CDR2 from the germline V gene are SNHLY and FYNNEI. V was cut by 6 bases and J by 1 base, with 15 bases left in between. This CDR3 has 15 amino acids.

V and J are TRBV4-1 and TRBJ2-7; 12 bases are shared with TRBD1. J was trimmed by 7 bases and V by 4 bases; bases with no gene match: 11. The germline V gene has CDR1 MGHRA and CDR2 YSYEKL. The length of the CDR3 is 16 residues. CDR3 bases: TGCGCCAGCAGCCGAAACCCGGGACAGGGGGCGGATGAGCAGTACTTC. Protein product: CASSRNPGQGADEQYF.

The V call is TRBV5-6, the J call TRBJ2-5, with D maybe TRBD1 (5 bases). This CDR3 has 16 residues. The V gene's germline CDR1 is SGHDT and CDR2 YYEEEE. Trimming stripped 0 bases from V and 4 bases from J, with 16 bases between. The CDR3 DNA is TGTGCCAGCAGCTTGGGGGCGCAGGACAATAGAGAGACCCAGTACTTC. It encodes CASSLGAQDNRETQYF. Full variable domain (missing parts from reference TRBV5-6 and TRBJ2-5): DAGVTQSPTHLIKTRGQQVTLRCSPKSGHDTVSWYQQALGQGPQFIFQYYEEEERQRGNFPDRFSGHQFPNYSSELNVNALLLGDSALYLCASSLGAQDNRETQYFGPGTRLLVL.

V is TRBV15 and J is TRBJ1-6; D remains unclear. This CDR3 comprises 15 residues. CDR1 is LNHNV and CDR2 is YYDKDF in the germline V gene (reference sequence). V was pared by 0 bases and J by 15 bases, with 18 bases between. The CDR3 DNA is TGTGCCACCAGCAGAGATCCCGCATCCGGCTGGGTCCTCCACTTT. It specifies CATSRDPASGWVLHF. Using reference TRBV15 and TRBJ1-6 for the parts outside the CDR3, the full variable domain is DAMVIQNPRYQVTQFGKPVTLSCSQTLNHNVMYWYQQKSSQAPKLLFHYYDKDFNNEADTPDNFQSRRPNTSFCFLDIRSPGLGDTAMYLCATSRDPASGWVLHFGNGTRLTVT.

The chain has TRBV19 and TRBJ1-1; 10 nucleotides agree with TRBD1. There are 15 residues in the CDR3. Germline-derived CDR1 and CDR2 are LNHDA and SQIVND (reference sequence). Losses at the gene ends were 0 bases for V and 5 bases for J; bases not matched to a gene: 3. The CDR3 region is CASSIEGTGETEAFF. The CDR3 region has the DNA TGTGCCAGTAGTATAGAGGGGACAGGGGAGACTGAAGCTTTCTTT.

This chain links TRBV5-6 with TRBJ1-1; possible D gene TRBD1, 5 bases. Trimming shortened V by 1 base and J by 0 bases, and 7 bases separated the two germline ends. Germline loops: CDR1 SGHDT, CDR2 YYEEEE. The CDR3 consists of 14 residues. The CDR3 region has the DNA TGTGCCAGCAGCTTGACAGGCTTGAACACTGAAGCTTTCTTT. It is translated as CASSLTGLNTEAFF.

The chain links TRBV6-5 to TRBJ1-1; no clear D. CDR1 MNHEY and CDR2 SVGAGI come from the germline V gene. The CDR3 length is 13 residues. The germline V and J ends were trimmed by 8 bases and 2 bases, with 12 bases remaining between them. In DNA form, the CDR3 reads TGTGCCAGCTATGTGGCAAGAAACACTGAAGCTTTCTTT. This encodes CASYVARNTEAFF.

This chain connects TRBV7-9 to TRBJ1-2, with 8 bases that match TRBD1. The V gene's germline CDR1 is SEHNR and CDR2 FQNEAQ (reference sequence). The CDR3 sequence is 16 residues long. V dropped 1 base and J dropped 7; count of bases not matched to a gene: 11. CDR3 bases: TGTGCCAGCAGCTTAGGGGGAGGACAGGGAATTCGTGGCTACACCTTC. Translation gives CASSLGGGQGIRGYTF.

The chain couples TRBV6-5 to TRBJ1-1; D is unclear. The CDR3 is 13 residues long. Deletions cut 7 bases from V and 1 base from J, with 10 bases between. The germline gives CDR1 MNHEY, CDR2 SVGAGI. The CDR3 sequence: CASIPGRNTEAFF. The CDR3 DNA is TGTGCCAGCATCCCCGGCAGGAACACTGAAGCTTTCTTT.

This chain uses TRBV13 with TRBJ2-3; D unresolved. Trimming took 3 bases from V and 2 from J, leaving 15 bases between them. The germline V gene encodes CDR1 PRHDT and CDR2 FYEKMQ (reference sequence). The CDR3 extends over 16 amino acids. CDR3 amino acids: CASSFRPESFTDTQYF. The CDR3 DNA reads TGTGCCAGCAGCTTCCGACCGGAGTCCTTCACAGATACGCAGTATTTT.

The rearrangement links TRBV13 to TRBJ1-4; possibly TRBD1 for D (5 bases). CDR3 length: 16 amino acids. Germline V CDR1 and CDR2: PRHDT, FYEKMQ (reference sequence). V shed 0 bases and J shed 6 bases, with 14 bases lying between them. The CDR3 is CASSLGRQGVYEKLFF. CDR3 nucleotide sequence: TGTGCCAGCAGCTTAGGCCGGCAGGGAGTATATGAAAAACTGTTTTTT. The variable domain in full, completed from reference TRBV13 and TRBJ1-4, reads AAGVIQSPRHLIKEKRETATLKCYPIPRHDTVYWYQQGPGQDPQFLISFYEKMQSDKGSIPDRFSAQQFSDYHSELNMSSLELGDSALYFCASSLGRQGVYEKLFFGSGTQLSVL.

V usage is TRBV19 and J usage is TRBJ1-4, with D possibly matching TRBD1 (5 bases). The CDR3 covers 15 residues. The V end lost 3 bases, the J end lost 5 bases, and 13 bases lay between the germline ends. CDR1 is LNHDA and CDR2 is SQIVND in the germline V gene (reference sequence). The CDR3: CASSIKGRRNEKLFF. The CDR3 DNA follows: TGTGCCAGTAGTATCAAGGGGAGAAGGAATGAAAAACTGTTTTTT.

This clone occurred once. The chain has TRBV5-1 and TRBJ1-4, with 10 bases identical to TRBD1. Germline lookup yields CDR1 SGHRS and CDR2 YFSETQ. With V trimmed by 2 bases and J by 6 bases, 1 base remained unmatched. The CDR3 length is 14 residues. CDR3 amino acids: CASSFGTGDEKLFF. The CDR3 DNA is TGCGCCAGCAGCTTCGGGACAGGGGATGAAAAACTGTTTTTT.

J is TRBJ1-2 and V is TRBV18; D is unclear. Looked up from germline, CDR1 is KGHSH and CDR2 is LQKENI. This CDR3 comprises 13 residues. With 2 bases removed from V and 4 bases from J, the gap between germline ends came to 8 bases. CDR3 nucleotides: TGTGCCAGCTCACCAGGCGGTGGCTATGGCTACACCTTC. It translates to CASSPGGGYGYTF.

This chain joins TRBV6-5 and TRBJ2-1; 7 bases fit TRBD1. Germline V gives CDR1 MNHEY, CDR2 SVGAGI. The CDR3 loop spans 16 amino acids. The J segment lost 7 bases and the V segment lost 0 bases, leaving 9 bases of the junction unmatched. The CDR3 sequence is CASSYSNRGRMNEQFF. The CDR3 DNA follows: TGTGCCAGCAGTTACTCGAATAGGGGGCGTATGAATGAGCAGTTCTTC.

J is TRBJ2-6 and V is TRBV4-2; perhaps TRBD1 as D (5 bases). V lost 0 bases, J lost 1 base, and 13 bases lay in between. The CDR3 spans 18 residues. Germline V gene lookup returns CDR1 LGHNA and CDR2 YNFKEQ. In DNA form, the CDR3 reads TGTGCCAGCAGCCAAGAGGGATTAGGGGTTTCTGGGGCCAACGTCCTGACTTTC. Translated, it gives CASSQEGLGVSGANVLTF.

The chain combines TRBV6-5 with TRBJ1-5; unclear D gene. CDR3 length: 13 residues. With 5 bases removed from V and 5 bases from J, the gap between germline ends came to 10 bases. Germline-derived CDR1 and CDR2 are MNHEY and SVGAGI. CDR3 amino acids: CASSQTRDQPQHF. Here the CDR3 DNA reads TGTGCCAGCAGTCAAACTCGGGATCAGCCCCAGCATTTT.

The rearrangement joins TRBV2 to TRBJ1-5; D is perhaps TRBD1 (5 bases). This CDR3 is 15 amino acids long. The V end lost 5 bases, the J end lost 0 bases, and 11 bases lay between the germline ends. Germline-derived CDR1 and CDR2 are SNHLY and FYNNEI. As DNA, the CDR3 is TGTGCCAGCAGTCCGGTGACAGTTAGCAATCAGCCCCAGCATTTT. Translating it yields CASSPVTVSNQPQHF.

The J gene is TRBJ1-2, the V gene TRBV6-5; D gene uncertain. Per the germline V gene, CDR1 is MNHEY and CDR2 is SVGAGI. V dropped 2 bases and J dropped 5 bases, with 12 bases sitting between them. The CDR3 spans 14 residues. CDR3 amino acids: CASSYGGGSYGYTF. The DNA for the CDR3 is TGTGCCAGCAGTTACGGCGGAGGGTCTTATGGCTACACCTTC.